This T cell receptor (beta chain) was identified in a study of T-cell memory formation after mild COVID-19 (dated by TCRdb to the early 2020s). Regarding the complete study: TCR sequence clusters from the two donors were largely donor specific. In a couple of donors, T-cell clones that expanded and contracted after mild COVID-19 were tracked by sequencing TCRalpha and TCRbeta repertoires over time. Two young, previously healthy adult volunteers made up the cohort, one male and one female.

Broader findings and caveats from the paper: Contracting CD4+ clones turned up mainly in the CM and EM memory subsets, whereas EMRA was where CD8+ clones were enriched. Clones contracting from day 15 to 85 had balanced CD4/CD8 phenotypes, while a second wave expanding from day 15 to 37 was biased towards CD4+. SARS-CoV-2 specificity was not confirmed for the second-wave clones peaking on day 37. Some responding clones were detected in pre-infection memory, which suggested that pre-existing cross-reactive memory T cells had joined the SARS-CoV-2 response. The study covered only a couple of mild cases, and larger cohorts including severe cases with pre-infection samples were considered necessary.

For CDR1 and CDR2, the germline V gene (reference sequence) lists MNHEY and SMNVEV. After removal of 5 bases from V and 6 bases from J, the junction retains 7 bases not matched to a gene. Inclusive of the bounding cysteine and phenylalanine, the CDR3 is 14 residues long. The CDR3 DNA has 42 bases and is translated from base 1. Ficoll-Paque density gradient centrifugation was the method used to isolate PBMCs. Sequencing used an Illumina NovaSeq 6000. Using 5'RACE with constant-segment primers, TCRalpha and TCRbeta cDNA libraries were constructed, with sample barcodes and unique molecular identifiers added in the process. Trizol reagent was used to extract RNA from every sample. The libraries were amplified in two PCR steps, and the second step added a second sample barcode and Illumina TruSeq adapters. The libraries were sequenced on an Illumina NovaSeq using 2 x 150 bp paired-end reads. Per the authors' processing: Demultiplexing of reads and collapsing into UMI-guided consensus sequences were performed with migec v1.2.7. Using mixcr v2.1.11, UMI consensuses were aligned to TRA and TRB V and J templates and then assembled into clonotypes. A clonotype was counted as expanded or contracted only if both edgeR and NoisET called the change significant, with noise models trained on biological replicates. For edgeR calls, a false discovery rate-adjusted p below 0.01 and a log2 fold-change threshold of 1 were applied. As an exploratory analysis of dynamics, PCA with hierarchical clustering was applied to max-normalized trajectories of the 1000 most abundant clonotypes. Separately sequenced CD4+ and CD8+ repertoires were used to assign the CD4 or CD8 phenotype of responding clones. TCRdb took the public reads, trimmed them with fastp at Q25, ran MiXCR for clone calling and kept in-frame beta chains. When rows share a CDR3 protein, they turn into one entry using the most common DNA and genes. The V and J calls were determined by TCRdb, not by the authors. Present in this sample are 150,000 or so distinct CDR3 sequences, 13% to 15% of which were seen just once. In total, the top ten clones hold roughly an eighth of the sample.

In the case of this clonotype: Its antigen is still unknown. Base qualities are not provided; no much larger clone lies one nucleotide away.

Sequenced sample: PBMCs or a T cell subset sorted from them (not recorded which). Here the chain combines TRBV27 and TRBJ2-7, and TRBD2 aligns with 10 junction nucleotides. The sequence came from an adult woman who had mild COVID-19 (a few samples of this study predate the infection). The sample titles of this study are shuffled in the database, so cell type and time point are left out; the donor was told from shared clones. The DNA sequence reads TGTGCCAGCAGTCAAAGCGGGAGGGTTAGCGAGCAGTACTTC. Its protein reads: CASSQSGRVSEQYF.